Listed below are T cell receptor beta chains from one sample, sequenced in a study of blood T cell repertoires in COVID-19. The repertoire was sequenced with immunoSEQ multiplex PCR; TCRdb's copy has only in-frame clones and lacks some. The sample carries more than 45,000 clones, 75% to 95% recorded once. Input material: peripheral blood. The origin of the receptors is an older man with acute or convalescent COVID-19. The CDR3 runs from the conserved cysteine through the conserved F or W. Only part of the rows carry a size: once, few, many, or a class if the clone is expanded.

clone_size v_call cdr3_aa
NA TRBV27 CASSLYVQSPQHF
NA TRBV24-1 CATSELSGVQFF
medium-sized TRBV3-1/TRBV3-2 CASSPLGAGTMNTEAFF
NA TRBV6-1 CASSEAGTGDYNSPLHF
NA TRBV7-2 CASRQGPLSGNTIYF
NA TRBV9 CASSVSSRPRVSYGYTF
once TRBV2 CASRLDRGEQYF
NA TRBV9 CASSVGDRPVYANYGYTF
NA TRBV6-2/TRBV6-3 CASSSQLRVGATYEQYF
NA TRBV13 CASSHTRDRGYGQPQHF
NA TRBV11-2 CASSPRGAGAWGTDTQYF
NA TRBV3-1/TRBV3-2 CASSLTSGATDTQYF
NA TRBV6-5 CASSTTGVTRSPLHF
NA TRBV4-1 CASSQVGAGQYTGELFF
NA TRBV21-1 CASSKLPSRDSPLHF
NA TRBV24-1 CATSESAGAGTDTQYF
NA TRBV5-1 CASTSGGHYGYTF
once TRBV5-1 CASSAGQGEVSEKLFF
NA TRBV7-9 CASSPVELNTGELFF
NA TRBV30 CAWSTRGYSGNTIYF
NA TRBV7-2 CASSLGATSGGEQFF
NA TRBV4-1 CASSQGPGTGGRDTQYF
NA TRBV18 CASSQGQGAIDGYTF
NA TRBV9 CASSVEGVAGGHPLTEAFF
NA TRBV5-1 CASRDRGPLNTEAFF
NA TRBV27 CASRPLNGGTDTQYF
NA TRBV3-1/TRBV3-2 CASSRNLQGDGYTF
once TRBV2 CASNPGNTEAFF
NA TRBV7-2 CASSFGLAGADTQYF
NA TRBV6-5 CASSPEGLYNSPLHF
NA TRBV9 CASSPRRGSPTFPAFF
NA TRBV4-2 CASSPSPNSRTGGFYEQYF
once TRBV24-1 CATSDTGQSYEQYF
NA TRBV9 CASSAPERGGGDNEQFF
NA TRBV7-2 CASSHEYTERGWSPLHF
NA TRBV7-2 CASSQIQGRNEQFF
NA TRBV6-5 CASSYSQTSTDTQYF
once TRBV28 CASSSGNNQPQHF
NA TRBV28 CASRRAGANTGELFF
NA TRBV5-1 CASSLLREGRGAFF
NA TRBV30 CAWSRQGNEKLFF